This entry concerns a single T cell receptor (beta chain). Its cognate antigen is unknown. V lost 5 bases and J 1 base, leaving 7 bases between the germline ends. CDR3 length: 13 amino acids. Germline lookup yields CDR1 MDHEN and CDR2 SYDVKM. The PCR was carried out with 60 Vbeta primers and 13 Jbeta primers. Method: immunoSEQ multiplex PCR; TCRdb's copy keeps in-frame clones and lacks some. The sample holds about 190,000 clones, roughly 80% seen once. This record belongs to a study of cytomegalovirus exposure and HLA in healthy donors. General study findings and limits: In a later analysis, around 18,000 TCR beta sequences were associated with HLA alleles at 0.05 false discovery rate. In an earlier analysis, most TCR beta V segments were productive about 87% or about 30% of the time.

The rearrangement joins TRBV28 to TRBJ2-3; TRBD2 might be the D (5 bases). This sequence was found in a male donor in good health and CMV-seronegative. Sequenced: PBMCs. CDR3 amino acids: CASSLAGTDTQYF. Here the CDR3 DNA reads TGTGCCAGCAGTCTAGCTGGCACAGATACGCAGTATTTT.